In this sample, the clone carrying this T cell receptor beta chain turned up many times. This sample stems from a study of patients and donors after allogeneic stem cell transplantation. TCRdb re-analysed the RT-PCR reads in MiXCR, keeping a single row per CDR3 protein. Seen here are 2,000 to 3,000 distinct CDR3 sequences, about 4% observed once, and the top ten hold 36%. Per germline, CDR1 LNHDA and CDR2 SQIVND (reference sequence). Trimming left V 4 bases short and J 3 bases short, with 10 bases between. This CDR3 is built from 14 residues. The chain combines TRBV19 with TRBJ1-3, with a tentative D call TRBD1 (6 bases). Sample: blood, either unsorted or a sorted T cell fraction (not recorded which). The receptor was isolated from a human donor who was either an allogeneic HSCT recipient or a stem cell or donor lymphocyte infusion donor (not recorded which). It is not recorded whose cells these are; they may come from a transplant donor. CDR3 in amino acids: CASSSHRVGNTIYF. In DNA form, the CDR3 reads TGTGCCAGTAGTAGCCACAGGGTTGGAAACACCATATATTTT. The full variable domain, its missing parts supplied by reference TRBV19 and TRBJ1-3, is DGGITQSPKYLFRKEGQNVTLSCEQNLNHDAMYWYRQDPGQGLRLIYYSQIVNDFQKGDIAEGYSVSREKKESFPLTVTSAQKNPTAFYLCASSSHRVGNTIYFGEGSWLTVV.